The 29 T cell receptor beta chains presented below share a single source sample, sequenced in a study of Graves' ophthalmopathy and Graves' hyperthyroidism. Amplification of TCR beta CDR3 regions used RNA transcripts. RT-PCR in the first round used HTBI primers; a second-round multiplex PCR followed. One entry per CDR3 protein, called by TCRdb with MiXCR from the multiplex PCR reads. The sample contains roughly 400,000 distinct CDR3 sequences, approximately 18% of which appear only once. The material sequenced was peripheral blood. Every receptor here comes from an adult woman with stable Graves' hyperthyroidism.

This clonotype was seen repeatedly, ten times or more. The chain employs TRBV6-1 and TRBJ1-2; D is unclear. The CDR3 runs to 14 residues. Per the germline V gene, CDR1 is MNHNS and CDR2 is SASEGT. V lost 6 bases and J 5 bases, leaving 16 bases between the germline ends. The CDR3 loop is CASSKAGLAYGYTF. DNA of the CDR3: TGTGCCAGCAGCAAAGCCGGCCTGGCATATGGCTACACCTTC.

In its sample, this clonotype was seen many times. V usage is TRBV12-3 or TRBV12-4 and J usage is TRBJ2-7; 14 bases line up with TRBD2. The CDR3 length is 15 residues. The ends lost 4 bases at V and 9 bases at J; junction bases unmatched: 8. The CDR3 sequence is CASSSTSGRAPRQYF. The DNA of the CDR3 is TGTGCCAGCAGTTCGACTAGCGGGAGGGCCCCGCGGCAGTACTTC.

This clonotype was recorded many times. The chain uses TRBV29-1 and TRBJ2-7; maybe TRBD2 (5 bases). Trimming took 3 bases from V and 0 from J, leaving 12 bases between them. This CDR3 contains 14 residues. Germline V gives CDR1 SQVTM, CDR2 ANQGSEA. CDR3 sequence (DNA): TGCAGCGTTGATCATTTTACTAGCTCCTACGAGCAGTACTTC. Its protein is CSVDHFTSSYEQYF.

The table lists this clonotype with many counts. CDR3 loop: CSARPRSSSYEQYF. CDR3 DNA sequence: TGCAGTGCTAGACCCCGGTCCAGCTCCTACGAGCAGTACTTC. This chain links TRBV20-1 with TRBJ2-7; no clear D. The CDR3 consists of 14 residues. Trimming took 2 bases from V and 0 from J, leaving 11 bases between them. Germline CDR1 and CDR2: DFQATT and SNEGSKA (reference sequence).

This clonotype occurred many times. The gene calls are TRBV29-1 and TRBJ1-2; 9 bases match TRBD1. The V gene's germline CDR1 is SQVTM and CDR2 ANQGSEA. The CDR3 runs 14 residues. V was clipped by 0 bases and J by 4 bases; unmatched bases: 3. In DNA form, the CDR3 reads TGCAGCGTTGAAGAATGGGACAGGGTCTATGGCTACACCTTC. Protein: CSVEEWDRVYGYTF.

There are many counts of this clonotype. This rearrangement joins TRBV12-3 or TRBV12-4 to TRBJ1-2; 9 bases are a match to TRBD1. J gave up 5 bases and V 4 bases, and 14 bases lay outside the gene matches. This CDR3 spans 17 amino acids. CDR3 sequence: CASSSRGQGSFRYGYTF. CDR3 DNA sequence: TGTGCCAGCAGTTCTCGGGGACAGGGATCCTTTAGATATGGCTACACCTTC.

This clonotype was seen at least ten times. This chain connects TRBV7-9 to TRBJ2-7; D perhaps matches TRBD1 (6 bases). Germline-derived CDR1 and CDR2 are SEHNR and FQNEAQ (reference sequence). The CDR3 runs to 14 residues. The V and J ends lost 3 bases and 4 bases respectively, with 13 bases between them. CDR3 sequence reads: CASSFRGRTYEQYF. In DNA, the CDR3 is TGTGCCAGCAGCTTCAGGGGCCGCACATACGAGCAGTACTTC.

Turning to this clonotype: The junction shows a germline mismatch at one end, possibly a read error. CDR3 protein: CSARGGDRVNHEQYF. The CDR3 nucleotides are TGCAGTGCAAGAGGGGGGGACAGGGTGAACCACGAGCAGTACTTC. This chain joins TRBV20-1 and TRBJ2-7; 9 nucleotides agree with TRBD1. Germline lookup yields CDR1 DFQATT and CDR2 SNEGSKA (reference sequence). The CDR3 consists of 15 residues.

Many counts were recorded for this clonotype. The chain couples TRBV6-1 to TRBJ2-7; 11 bases line up with TRBD2. Germline loops: CDR1 MNHNS, CDR2 SASEGT. The CDR3 is 16 amino acids. Trimming at V came to 3 bases and at J to 3 bases, leaving 7 bases not matched to a gene. The CDR3, as DNA: TGTGCCAGCAGTGATGGGGGACTAGCGGATTTCTACGAGCAGTACTTC. This translates into CASSDGGLADFYEQYF.

The chain carries TRBV6-1 and TRBJ2-5; possible D gene TRBD1, 6 bases. Trimming pared 4 bases from V and 1 base from J, leaving 16 bases between. The CDR3 is made up of 16 amino acids. The germline CDR1 and CDR2 sequences are MNHNS and SASEGT. Here the CDR3 DNA reads TGTGCCAGCAGTGCCAGCTTACAGGGCATCCAAGAGACCCAGTACTTC. Amino acids: CASSASLQGIQETQYF.

This clonotype has just a few counts. The V and J genes are TRBV2 and TRBJ2-3, with TRBD2 matching 10 bases. V lost 2 bases, J lost 4 bases, and 6 bases stayed unmatched. Germline CDR1 reads SNHLY; CDR2 reads FYNNEI. There are 16 residues in the CDR3. The CDR3 here is CASSEKPSGSSDTQYF. CDR3 bases: TGTGCCAGCAGTGAAAAGCCTAGCGGGAGTTCAGATACGCAGTATTTT. Based on the CDR3 plus reference TRBV2 and TRBJ2-3, the full variable domain is EPEVTQTPSHQVTQMGQEVILRCVPISNHLYFYWYRQILGQKVEFLVSFYNNEISEKSEIFDDQFSVERPDGSNFTLKIRSTKLEDSAMYFCASSEKPSGSSDTQYFGPGTRLTVL.

This clonotype showed up many times. The J gene is TRBJ2-2, the V gene TRBV6-2 or TRBV6-3; TRBD2 agrees at 7 bases. CDR1 and CDR2 from the germline V gene are MNHEY and SVGEGT. This CDR3 contains 15 residues. V was pared by 8 bases and J by 5 bases, with 11 bases of the junction left unmatched. CDR3 region: CASFAGAPPTGELFF. In nucleotides, the CDR3 is TGTGCCAGCTTCGCGGGAGCGCCCCCAACCGGGGAGCTGTTTTTT.

Only a few counts were recorded for this clonotype. The rearrangement joins TRBV28 to TRBJ2-2, with TRBD1 matching over 10 bases. Germline CDR1 reads MDHEN; CDR2 reads SYDVKM. CDR3 size: 14 residues. The CDR3 nucleotides read TGTGGGACCCGGGACAGGGGAACCACCGGGGAGCTGTTTTTT. As protein: CGTRDRGTTGELFF.

This rearrangement joins TRBV20-1 to TRBJ1-1; D remains ambiguous. The germline CDR1 and CDR2 sequences are DFQATT and SNEGSKA (reference sequence). CDR3 size: 12 residues. The ends were cut back, 7 bases at V and 0 bases at J, with 9 bases in the middle. The CDR3 loop is CSVNTVNTEAFF. The CDR3 region has the DNA TGCAGTGTCAATACGGTGAACACTGAAGCTTTCTTT.

As to this clonotype: A much larger clonotype is one base distant, so this may be a read error. The rearrangement links TRBV10-3 to TRBJ2-7; 7 bases match TRBD2. The CDR3 contains 16 residues. Per the germline V gene, CDR1 is ENHRY and CDR2 is SYGVKD. CDR3: CVISANVGGRTYEQYF. The CDR3 nucleotides read TGTGTCATCAGTGCTAATGTTGGCGGGAGAACCTACGAGCAGTACTTC.

This clonotype was counted between two and nine times. This chain joins TRBV15 and TRBJ2-2; D is perhaps TRBD1 or TRBD2 (5 bases each). Looked up from germline, CDR1 is LNHNV and CDR2 is YYDKDF (reference sequence). The CDR3 runs to 17 residues. V was pared by 1 base and J by 0 bases, with 12 bases between. The CDR3, as DNA: TGTGCCACCAGCAGAGTTTGGGGGTCGCCGAACACCGGGGAGCTGTTTTTT. It is translated as CATSRVWGSPNTGELFF.

This clonotype was observed at least ten times. The chain uses TRBV12-3 or TRBV12-4 and TRBJ2-7; unclear D gene. Trimming removed 5 bases at V and 0 bases at J, with 11 bases between. CDR3 length: 14 residues. The CDR3 DNA reads as TGTGCCAGCAGTCCCCATGATTTCTCCTACGAGCAGTACTTC. It translates to CASSPHDFSYEQYF.

The V gene is TRBV19, the J gene TRBJ1-5, with no clear D. The CDR3 loop spans 17 amino acids. The V gene lost 1 base and the J gene lost 5 bases, with 18 bases spanning the gap. The V gene's germline CDR1 is LNHDA and CDR2 SQIVND (reference sequence). CDR3 DNA: TGTGCCAGTAGTATAGCCCACCGAGGTAGGAGCGATCAGCCCCAGCATTTT. Protein: CASSIAHRGRSDQPQHF.

In this sample, this clonotype turned up many times. The V call is TRBV2, the J call TRBJ2-7; D is tentatively TRBD1 or TRBD2 (7 bases each). Between the trimmed V and J ends, which lost 6 bases and 0 bases, there was a span of 15 bases. The germline gives CDR1 SNHLY, CDR2 FYNNEI. The CDR3 consists of 15 residues. CDR3 nucleotide sequence: TGTGCCAGCAGCGAGCGGGGACAGAGCTCCTACGAGCAGTACTTC. Amino acid sequence: CASSERGQSSYEQYF.

Many counts were recorded for this clonotype. The rearrangement joins TRBV20-1 to TRBJ1-6; unclear D gene. CDR3 size: 14 residues. V gave up 1 base and J gave up 8 bases, with 12 bases separating them. Germline V CDR1 and CDR2: DFQATT, SNEGSKA (reference sequence). CDR3 in amino acids: CSARGVGPDSPLHF. The DNA for the CDR3 is TGCAGTGCTAGAGGGGTAGGGCCGGATTCACCCCTCCACTTT.

This clonotype appeared many times. This chain connects TRBV20-1 to TRBJ2-7, with 7 bases fitting TRBD1. The CDR3 is 14 amino acids. The germline V gene encodes CDR1 DFQATT and CDR2 SNEGSKA (reference sequence). V lost 2 bases and J lost 2; bases outside the gene matches: 6. CDR3 bases: TGCAGTGCTAGACTTACAGGGGCCCCCTACGAGCAGTACTTC. As protein: CSARLTGAPYEQYF.

This clonotype has a count of ten or more. The chain couples TRBV29-1 to TRBJ1-1; D unresolved. Germline CDR1 reads SQVTM; CDR2 reads ANQGSEA. The germline V and J ends were trimmed by 3 bases and 4 bases, with 9 bases remaining between them. The CDR3 loop spans 12 amino acids. The CDR3 is CSVDRVSTEAFF. CDR3 sequence (DNA): TGCAGCGTTGATAGGGTGAGCACTGAAGCTTTCTTT.

This clonotype has ten or more counts. The V call is TRBV12-3 or TRBV12-4, the J call TRBJ2-7; 8 nucleotides align to TRBD2. This CDR3 is built from 13 residues. V lost 7 bases to trimming and J lost 2 bases; unmatched junction nucleotides: 4. The CDR3 sequence is CASKLSGAYEQYF. Here the CDR3 DNA reads TGTGCCAGCAAACTTAGCGGGGCCTACGAGCAGTACTTC.

This clonotype was recorded at least ten times. The gene calls are TRBV13 and TRBJ2-5; 8 bases line up with TRBD1. Germline CDR1 is PRHDT and CDR2 is FYEKMQ (reference sequence). J lost 5 bases, V lost 1 base, and 9 bases had no gene match. This CDR3 comprises 16 residues. In DNA, the CDR3 is TGTGCCAGCAGCTTAGAACAGGGGGTCCTTTTGGAGACCCAGTACTTC. Encoded protein: CASSLEQGVLLETQYF.

This clonotype was seen more than once but under ten times. The V call is TRBV28, the J call TRBJ2-7, with D maybe TRBD2 (5 bases). V dropped 6 bases and J dropped 6 bases, with 9 bases sitting between them. The CDR3 covers 11 residues. The germline V gene encodes CDR1 MDHEN and CDR2 SYDVKM. CDR3 loop: CASSTLAEQYF. CDR3 DNA sequence: TGTGCCAGCAGCACCCTAGCCGAGCAGTACTTC.

This clonotype was seen at least ten times. This rearrangement joins TRBV2 to TRBJ1-5; TRBD1 aligns across 7 bases. J lost 7 bases, V lost 2 bases, and 14 bases had no gene match. CDR3 size: 17 residues. Germline loops: CDR1 SNHLY, CDR2 FYNNEI. The CDR3: CASSEIWGLTGNQPQHF. CDR3 DNA sequence: TGTGCCAGCAGTGAAATTTGGGGGTTGACAGGGAACCAGCCCCAGCATTTT.

This sequence joins TRBV11-2 and TRBJ2-2; 9 bases align to TRBD2. CDR3 length: 16 residues. The junction had 4 bases not matched to a gene; V was cut back by 0 bases and J by 5 bases. Germline V gene sequence: CDR1 SGHAT, CDR2 FQNNGV. The CDR3 DNA follows: TGTGCCAGCAGCTTAGATGCGGGAGGGAGTACCGGGGAGCTGTTTTTT. It yields the protein CASSLDAGGSTGELFF.

The sample holds many counts of this clonotype. This chain uses TRBV7-6 with TRBJ2-7; a possible D gene is TRBD2 (5 bases). Germline CDR1 reads SGHVS; CDR2 reads FNYEAQ. CDR3 size: 14 residues. V lost 5 bases to trimming and J lost 2 bases, with 13 bases between them. The CDR3 protein is CASSHPYGTYEQYV. In nucleotides, the CDR3 is TGTGCCAGCAGCCATCCCTACGGGACCTACGAGCAGTACGTC.

Many counts were recorded for this clonotype. The genes are TRBV12-3 or TRBV12-4 and TRBJ1-5; D is undetermined. The germline V and J ends were trimmed by 5 bases and 7 bases, with 12 bases remaining between them. The CDR3 loop spans 13 amino acids. The CDR3 loop is CASSPYAAQPQHF. The CDR3 DNA is TGTGCCAGCAGTCCATATGCGGCACAGCCCCAGCATTTT.